The 14 T cell receptor beta chains reported below all come from one sample, sequenced in a study of cytomegalovirus exposure and HLA in healthy donors. Both 60 Vbeta primers and 13 Jbeta primers went into the PCR. Assay: immunoSEQ multiplex PCR; the TCRdb copy retains only in-frame clones and omits some. The sample contains roughly 170,000 clones, over 70% of which appear only once. The sequenced sample consisted of PBMCs. Source of these receptors: a woman younger than 45 in good health and CMV-seropositive.

The chain combines TRBV10-3 with TRBJ2-7; TRBD1 might be the D (5 bases). The germline CDR1 and CDR2 sequences are ENHRY and SYGVKD. The CDR3 extends over 15 amino acids. Between the trimmed V and J ends, which lost 0 bases and 3 bases, there was a span of 12 bases. The CDR3 DNA is TGTGCCATCAGTGAGTCGGGGCAGGACCGCTACGAGCAGTACTTC. As protein: CAISESGQDRYEQYF.

This clone has a handful of counts. The rearrangement links TRBV29-1 to TRBJ2-1; 10 bases map to TRBD2. Trimming took 7 bases from V and 6 from J; bases not matched to a gene: 9. The CDR3 sequence is 14 residues long. Germline V gene data show CDR1 as SQVTM and CDR2 as ANQGSEA. Here the CDR3 reads CSATPSGGGNEQFF. The CDR3 bases are TGCAGCGCTACACCTAGCGGGGGCGGCAATGAGCAGTTCTTC.

As concerns this clone: One junction end disagrees with the germline gene, perhaps due to a read error. The V gene is TRBV28, the J gene TRBJ1-3; D is undetermined. CDR1 and CDR2 (germline): MDHEN, SYDVKM. The CDR3 runs to 14 residues. As DNA, the CDR3 is TGTGCCAGCAGTTCCGGACTCTCTAGAAACACCATATATTTT. Amino acid sequence: CASSSGLSRNTIYF.

The rearrangement joins TRBV11-1 to TRBJ1-2; possible D gene TRBD1, 6 bases. From germline, CDR1 is SGHAT and CDR2 FQDESV (reference sequence). The CDR3 covers 15 residues. With 5 bases removed from V and 2 bases from J, the gap between germline ends came to 15 bases. Here the CDR3 reads CASSPIQGPNYGYTF. In nucleotides, the CDR3 is TGTGCCAGCAGCCCGATTCAGGGGCCCAACTATGGCTACACCTTC.

The chain uses TRBV11-2 and TRBJ1-3; the match to TRBD1 covers 7 bases. Unmatched junction bases numbered 4, after V lost 5 bases and J lost 0 bases. The CDR3 consists of 15 residues. Germline lookup yields CDR1 SGHAT and CDR2 FQNNGV. CDR3 amino acids: CASSLDRHSGNTIYF. The CDR3, as DNA: TGTGCCAGCAGCCTGGACAGGCACTCTGGAAACACCATATATTTT.

This clone was found a few times. This chain joins TRBV5-1 and TRBJ2-7; 7 bases match TRBD1. The CDR3 runs 14 residues. The J segment lost 1 base and the V segment lost 0 bases, leaving 1 base of the junction unmatched. Germline-derived CDR1 and CDR2 are SGHRS and YFSETQ. The CDR3 bases are TGCGCCAGCAGCTTGGAGGGGGCGTCCTACGAGCAGTACTTC. Its protein is CASSLEGASYEQYF.

The chain joins TRBV7-3 to TRBJ2-1; no clear D gene. This CDR3 has 15 residues. Germline V gene lookup returns CDR1 SGHTA and CDR2 FQGTGA. The V gene lost 5 bases and the J gene lost 0 bases, with 11 bases spanning the gap. The DNA of the CDR3 is TGTGCCAGCAGCCGGGTGAGGAGCTCCTACAATGAGCAGTTCTTC. Protein product: CASSRVRSSYNEQFF.

Only a few counts were recorded for this clone. The rearrangement links TRBV6-6 to TRBJ2-7; 7 bases fit TRBD2. The CDR3 is made up of 14 amino acids. CDR1 and CDR2 from the germline V gene are MNHNY and SVGAGI (reference sequence). V dropped 2 bases and J dropped 2; count of bases not matched to a gene: 3. The CDR3 nucleotides read TGTGCCAGCAGTTACGGCGGGAGCCCCTACGAGCAGTACTTC. Protein sequence: CASSYGGSPYEQYF.

V usage is TRBV19 and J usage is TRBJ2-3, with D maybe TRBD1 (5 bases). CDR1 is LNHDA, CDR2 SQIVND, per germline (reference sequence). Trimming pared 5 bases from V and 1 base from J, leaving 7 bases between. The CDR3 is made up of 13 amino acids. The CDR3 sequence is CASSQQGTDTQYF. In DNA, the CDR3 is TGTGCCAGTAGTCAACAGGGCACAGATACGCAGTATTTT.

The chain uses TRBV13 and TRBJ2-7; 7 bases are a match to TRBD1. V trimming: 6 bases; J trimming: 6 bases; junction bases outside the gene matches: 11. The CDR3 covers 14 residues. CDR1 and CDR2 (germline): PRHDT, FYEKMQ (reference sequence). The CDR3 DNA is TGTGCCAGCAGACTAACGACAGGGTTCAGCGAGCAGTACTTC. It yields the protein CASRLTTGFSEQYF.

The chain combines TRBV25-1 with TRBJ2-1, with no clear D. The germline CDR1 and CDR2 sequences are MGHDK and SYGVNS. Trimming stripped 2 bases from V and 9 bases from J, with 8 bases between. There are 12 residues in the CDR3. CDR3 in amino acids: CASSEPSAEQFF. The CDR3 DNA sequence: TGTGCCAGCAGTGAACCGAGCGCTGAGCAGTTCTTC.

The chain is built from TRBV28 and TRBJ2-1; D is perhaps TRBD2 (6 bases). Between the trimmed V and J ends, which lost 3 bases and 3 bases, there was a span of 9 bases. This CDR3 is 14 amino acids long. Per the germline V gene, CDR1 is MDHEN and CDR2 is SYDVKM. This CDR3 is CASSLRGGYNEQFF. In DNA, the CDR3 is TGTGCCAGCAGTTTGCGGGGAGGCTACAATGAGCAGTTCTTC.

This clone was detected a few times. The chain couples TRBV25-1 to TRBJ2-3; 15 nucleotides match TRBD2. This CDR3 contains 17 residues. The V and J ends lost 5 bases and 3 bases, in that order; junction bases with no gene match: 6. Germline CDR1 reads MGHDK; CDR2 reads SYGVNS. In nucleotides, the CDR3 is TGTGCCAGCAGTATTGGACTAGCGGGAGGGGGGACAGATACGCAGTATTTT. Protein product: CASSIGLAGGGTDTQYF.

CDR3 DNA: TGCGCCAGCAGCTTGGTACTAGCCTACGAGCAGTACTTC. Protein product: CASSLVLAYEQYF. This chain connects TRBV5-1 to TRBJ2-7, with a possible D match to TRBD2 (5 bases). Between the trimmed V and J ends, which lost 0 bases and 2 bases, there was a span of 6 bases. Germline-derived CDR1 and CDR2 are SGHRS and YFSETQ. The CDR3 extends over 13 amino acids.